A selection of T cell receptor beta chains follows, all from one sample in a study of T cells in Graves' hyperthyroidism and ophthalmopathy. TCRdb reprocessed the multiplex PCR reads with MiXCR, giving one entry per CDR3 protein. The sample holds under 550,000 distinct CDR3 sequences; roughly 15% are singletons and the top ten take 4% to 6.5%. The specimen sequenced was blood. These receptors were obtained from a woman aged 18-29 years with Graves' hyperthyroidism. Each CDR3 is given with its conserved first and last residue. A D gene is named only where the DNA matches it firmly. A row's size may be missing; if present it is once, few, many or a size class.

TRBV5-6	NA	few	TRBJ2-3	TGTGCCAGCAGCTTGGTTCTAGCAAACACAGATACGCAGTATTTT	CASSLVLANTDTQYF
TRBV28	TRBD2	NA	TRBJ2-3	TGTGCCAGCAGTCCTGTAAGCACTAGCGGGAGTCCTACAGATACGCAGTATTTT	CASSPVSTSGSPTDTQYF
TRBV3-1	NA	NA	TRBJ1-6	TGTGCCAGCAGCCAAGCCCGCTCACCCCTCCACTTT	CASSQARSPLHF
TRBV19	NA	few	TRBJ1-3	TGTGCCAGTAGTATGATGGCCAGCTTAATCTCTGGAAACACCATATATTTT	CASSMMASLISGNTIYF
TRBV11-2	NA	many	TRBJ2-1	TGTGCCAGCAGCTTAGCTCCCTTTGGAACCAATGAGCAGTTCTTC	CASSLAPFGTNEQFF
TRBV29-1	NA	NA	TRBJ1-2	TGCAGCGTTGGGGGGGGATTCGATGGCTACACCTTC	CSVGGGFDGYTF
TRBV7-6	NA	many	TRBJ2-2	TGTGCCAGCAGCTTGGGCGGGAACACCGGGGAGCTGTTTTTT	CASSLGGNTGELFF
TRBV20-1	NA	many	TRBJ1-5	TGCAGTGCTAGACAGTCTAGCAATCAGCCCCAGCATTTT	CSARQSSNQPQHF
TRBV29-1	TRBD2	few	TRBJ2-1	TGCAGCGTTGAGGGACACCGGGGCGGGAGGGCCGGGGTTCAGTTCTTC	CSVEGHRGGRAGVQFF
TRBV11-2	NA	NA	TRBJ1-5	TGTGCCAGCAGCTTGCTAGGGACGTCAGGCAATCAGCCCCAGCATTTT	CASSLLGTSGNQPQHF
TRBV6-1	NA	few	TRBJ2-2	TGTGCCAGCAGTTATCAAAACACCGGGGAGCTGTTTTTT	CASSYQNTGELFF
TRBV4-2	NA	NA	TRBJ1-2	TGTGCCAGCAGCCAAGGTCCCTCGTTAACAGGATCAGATCAGCGTGGTGGCTACACCTTC	CASSQGPSLTGSDQRGGYTF
TRBV10-3	NA	many	TRBJ1-5	TGTGCCATCAGTGAGTCAAGGGAGGGTCAGCCCCAGCATTTT	CAISESREGQPQHF
TRBV9	TRBD1	many	TRBJ2-7	TGTGCCAGCAGCGTGACCGGGACAGAGACCTACGAGCAGTACTTC	CASSVTGTETYEQYF
TRBV9	NA	NA	TRBJ1-1	TGTGCCAGCACCCCAGGGGCGGGTCGAACTGAAGCTTTCTTT	CASTPGAGRTEAFF
TRBV20-1	TRBD1	few	TRBJ2-1	TGCAGTGCTAGAGGGGACAGGGGGAACCTCAATGAGCAGTTCTTC	CSARGDRGNLNEQFF
TRBV7-2	TRBD2	many	TRBJ2-7	TGTGCCAGCAGCGCTAGCGGGAGGTACGAGCAGTACTTC	CASSASGRYEQYF
TRBV27	NA	many	TRBJ1-6	TGTGCCAGCAAGTCCACTCCTTTGGGAGGTTCACCCCTCCACTTT	CASKSTPLGGSPLHF
TRBV30	NA	NA	TRBJ1-4	TGTGCCTGGAGTGGGGGGGGTCCTAATGAAAAACTGTTTTTT	CAWSGGGPNEKLFF
TRBV20-1	TRBD1	NA	TRBJ2-7	TGCAGTGCTAGTATCTCCCGGGACAGGGGGCGTGAGCAGTACTTC	CSASISRDRGREQYF
TRBV7-9	NA	few	TRBJ2-1	TGTGCCAGCAGCTTGGTTGCTCTGAGGGATTACAATGAGCAGTTCTTC	CASSLVALRDYNEQFF
TRBV20-1	TRBD1	few	TRBJ1-5	TGCAGTGCTAGATACGGGACAGGGGACAATCAGCCCCAGCATTTT	CSARYGTGDNQPQHF
TRBV6-1	TRBD1	many	TRBJ1-1	TGTGCCAGCAGGCCTAAGGGGTCCATGACAGGGCTCACTGAAGCTTTCTTT	CASRPKGSMTGLTEAFF
TRBV20-1	NA	many	TRBJ1-6	TGCAGTGCTAGAGGCCCCGGGATTGCCCTCCACTTT	CSARGPGIALHF
TRBV27	TRBD2	many	TRBJ2-7	TGTGCCAGCAGTCCTGGGACTAGCGGGATTCTTCGTGCTAGGGAGCAGTACTTC	CASSPGTSGILRAREQYF
TRBV20-1	NA	many	TRBJ2-7	TGCAGTGCTAGAGGCGTAGCCACCTACGAGCAGTACTTC	CSARGVATYEQYF
TRBV28	TRBD2	NA	TRBJ2-1	TGTGCCAGCAGTTCCTACAGACTAGCGGGAGGGAAACTCTACAATGAGCAGTTCTTC	CASSSYRLAGGKLYNEQFF
TRBV7-2	NA	many	TRBJ1-2	TGTGCCAGCAGCTTAGACGGGGAGGGCGGCTACACCTTC	CASSLDGEGGYTF
TRBV7-8	NA	many	TRBJ2-7	TGTGCCAGCAGCGGACGGGTTCGAGAGGCCGACTACGAGCAGTACTTC	CASSGRVREADYEQYF
TRBV7-9	NA	many	TRBJ2-1	TGTGCCAGCAGCTTAGGTCATCGGGACGGACCCTACAATGAGCAGTTCTTC	CASSLGHRDGPYNEQFF
TRBV6-4	NA	NA	TRBJ2-2	TGTGCCAGCAGTTACTCCCCCCAGCGGGTTTCCGGGGAGCTGTTTTTT	CASSYSPQRVSGELFF
TRBV7-9	NA	many	TRBJ1-1	TGTGCCAGCAGCTTAGATAGTGGTATGACTGAAGCTTTCTTT	CASSLDSGMTEAFF
TRBV27	TRBD1	many	TRBJ2-1	TGTGCCAGCAGTTTAAATTATTGGGACAGGGAGGACAATGAGCAGTTCTTC	CASSLNYWDREDNEQFF
TRBV11-2	NA	NA	TRBJ1-6	TGTGCCAGCAGCTTAGATCCGGCAGCCAATTCACCCCTCCACTTT	CASSLDPAANSPLHF
TRBV9	NA	NA	TRBJ2-5	TGTGCCAGCAGCGTAGGAGGCCGCCCACAAGAGACCCAGTACTTC	CASSVGGRPQETQYF
TRBV6-1	NA	NA	TRBJ1-1	TGTGCCAGCAGACCCCCCTTAGGGGGCACTGAAGCTTTCTTT	CASRPPLGGTEAFF
TRBV5-1	TRBD1	many	TRBJ2-4	TGCGCCAGCAGCTCGGACAGGGGGAAGTTCGGCATTCAGTACTTC	CASSSDRGKFGIQYF
TRBV6-1	NA	many	TRBJ1-5	TGTGCCAGCAGAAGCAGGGGTAGCAATCAGCCCCAGCATTTT	CASRSRGSNQPQHF
TRBV9	NA	NA	TRBJ2-7	TGTGCCAGCAGCCTAGAGCCTAAAACTGGTTACGAGCAGTACTTC	CASSLEPKTGYEQYF
TRBV20-1	NA	many	TRBJ1-1	TGCAGTGCTAGCGGGGGAGCAGGGTGGGCCACTGAAGCTTTCTTT	CSASGGAGWATEAFF
TRBV27	NA	few	TRBJ2-1	TGTGCCAGCAGTGTGTTCGGGGATGAGCAGTTCTTC	CASSVFGDEQFF
TRBV10-3	TRBD2	many	TRBJ2-2	TGTGCCATCAGTGAGTCTCCGTTGAGCGGGAGGGCCTTGCTCACCGGGGAGCTGTTTTTT	CAISESPLSGRALLTGELFF
TRBV5-1	TRBD2	many	TRBJ2-7	TGCGCCAGCAGCTTGGACGGGAGGGCCTCTTACGAGCAGTACTTC	CASSLDGRASYEQYF
TRBV20-1	TRBD1	many	TRBJ1-5	TGCAGTGTTATCTCAGGGGGCGGGACAGGTCGTAATCAGCCCCAGCATTTT	CSVISGGGTGRNQPQHF
TRBV29-1	TRBD1	many	TRBJ1-3	TGCAGCGTGACAGGGGGAGTTGGCGGAAACACCATATATTTT	CSVTGGVGGNTIYF
TRBV29-1	NA	few	TRBJ2-2	TGCAGCGTTGACGTGGGGGGTACGAACACCGGGGAGCTGTTTTTT	CSVDVGGTNTGELFF
TRBV20-1	TRBD2	few	TRBJ2-3	TGCAGTGCTAGTAAGGCTAGCGGGAGAGATACGCAGTATTTT	CSASKASGRDTQYF
TRBV5-1	TRBD1	many	TRBJ1-2	TGCGCCAGCAGCCCACTACAGGGGGCGCGGTTCGGCTACACCTTC	CASSPLQGARFGYTF
TRBV30	TRBD1	many	TRBJ2-1	TGTGCCTGGAGTGTCACAGGGGGAAATGAGCAGTTCTTC	CAWSVTGGNEQFF
TRBV2	TRBD1	many	TRBJ2-1	TGTGCCAGCAGAGAGGACAGGGGTTCCTACAATGAGCAGTTCTTC	CASREDRGSYNEQFF